This TCR beta chain was identified in a study of vaccination effects on CD4 cells after COVID-19. After expansion with viral peptide pools in the ViraFEST assay, antigen-specific CD4+ T cells were sequenced. Cells that had been cultured for 10 days were the source of isolated CD4+ T cells. Everyone in the study got two shots of either the BNT162b2 or mRNA-1273 vaccine. The assay was immunoSEQ multiplex PCR, and TCRdb's table has in-frame clones only and misses some. The profile shows 25,000 to 30,000 clones, 55% to 85% of them singletons. In regard to this clone: Its matching antigen is unknown.

Germline values: CDR1 LGHDT, CDR2 YNNKEL (reference sequence). V was cut by 4 bases and J by 11 bases, with 23 bases left in between. The CDR3 spans 15 residues. The source was CD4+ T cells from PBMCs cultured with HCoV-NL63 spike peptides, collected after COVID-19 vaccination. V is TRBV3-1 (or the pseudogene TRBV3-2) and J is TRBJ1-1, with D perhaps matching TRBD1 (6 bases). This TCR was sampled from a human donor who received a COVID-19 vaccine. This chain's CDR3 is CASSPIPAGDVRAFF. The CDR3 DNA sequence: TGTGCCAGCAGCCCGATACCTGCAGGGGATGTTAGGGCTTTCTTT.